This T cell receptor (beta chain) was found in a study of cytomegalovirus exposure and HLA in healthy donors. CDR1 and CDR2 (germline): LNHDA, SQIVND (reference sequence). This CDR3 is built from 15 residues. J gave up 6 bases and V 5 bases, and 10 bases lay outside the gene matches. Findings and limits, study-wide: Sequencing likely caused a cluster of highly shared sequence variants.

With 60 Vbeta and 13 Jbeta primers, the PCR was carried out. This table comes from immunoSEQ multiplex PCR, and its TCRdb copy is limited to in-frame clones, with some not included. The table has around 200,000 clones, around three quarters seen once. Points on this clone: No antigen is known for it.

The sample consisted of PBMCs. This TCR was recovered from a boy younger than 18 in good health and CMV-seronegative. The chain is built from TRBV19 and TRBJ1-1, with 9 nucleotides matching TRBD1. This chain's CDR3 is CASSSPGQGIAEAFF. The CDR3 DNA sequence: TGTGCCAGTAGTTCCCCGGGACAGGGCATCGCTGAAGCTTTCTTT.